Given below is one T cell receptor (beta chain) in context. This receptor's antigen is unknown. No per-base quality is available; no much larger clone lies one base away. What this sample's treatment or condition label stands for: some 20 received Ad26.COV2.S at low or high dose, single or two shots; about 5 received placebo; per-sample allocation not given. For vaccine and placebo recipients, repertoires were sequenced using samples collected on day 63 after the first injection. Between 29 July and 7 August 2020, Cohort 1b enrolled 20 to 30 adults aged 18-55 years at one site in Boston, USA. Ad26.COV2.S consisted of a replication-incompetent adenovirus type 26 vector by which a prefusion-stabilized SARS-CoV-2 spike protein from the original Wuhan strain was expressed. The immunoSEQ Assay was the method used to sequence TCRbeta CDR3 regions. After extraction, genomic DNA underwent amplification by bias-controlled multiplex PCR, followed by high-throughput sequencing. In the authors' own workflow: To quantify the absolute abundance of each unique TCRbeta CDR3 region, sequences were collapsed and filtered. T cell fraction was estimated by normalizing TCRbeta template counts to usable DNA, which was measured by amplifying reference genes present in all nucleated cells. Repertoire TCRs were annotated as SARS-CoV-2-specific by exact matching of V gene, CDR3 amino acid sequence and J gene to a known reactive TCR set. The reference SARS-CoV-2 TCR set came from MIRA and was filtered for enrichment in COVID-19-positive ImmuneCODE repertoires, removing public or cross-reactive TCRs. Using the MIRA antigens, annotated TCRs were further analysed by specific ORF or by position within an ORF. Depth was the summed frequency of annotated unique rearrangements, while breadth was defined as annotated unique rearrangements over total unique productive rearrangements. Group comparisons of TCR breadth used two-sided Wilcoxon rank-sum tests. TCRdb took over this immuneACCESS table, retaining in-frame rearrangements with V and J assigned. Such tables are incomplete; in checked studies, under half of the missing clones stem from an unresolved V gene, and the remainder is unexplained. V and J calls plus clone size are reproduced from that table; the DNA served to infer D and trimming. In this sample the table shows about 450,000 clones, roughly 87% of which occur a single time. Roughly 2.5% of the sample rests with the top ten.

The germline V and J ends show losses of 2 bases and 9 bases respectively, and no gene match explains 10 bases of the junction. CDR1 and CDR2 were assigned from the germline V gene as LGHNT and FRNRAP. The CDR3 goes from the cysteine to the phenylalanine over 15 residues. Just the 45-base CDR3 DNA is kept, in frame starting at base 1. These data originate in a study of Ad26.COV2.S vaccination and SARS-CoV-2 variants (dated by TCRdb to the early 2020s). The study in broad terms: Vaccine-arm donors came from COV1001, a multicentre, randomized, double-blind, placebo-controlled phase I-IIa trial of Ad26.COV2.S in healthy adults. Sequencing of the TCRbeta repertoire served to evaluate the specificity and breadth of SARS-CoV-2-reactive T cell receptors following Ad26.COV2.S vaccination. Dosing of Ad26.COV2.S was intramuscular, at either 5x10^10 or 1x10^11 viral particles, delivered as one shot or as two shots spaced 56 days apart. The TCR-sequenced set comprised approximately 32 samples: 19 Ad26.COV2.S vaccine recipients, 5 placebo recipients and 8 SARS-CoV-2 convalescent individuals. Participants in the trial were split at random into five groups of five each, receiving low-dose or high-dose Ad26.COV2.S once or twice, or else placebo on both occasions. Investigators did not know the trial group allocation while performing experiments and assessing outcomes. General findings and caveats noted by the study authors: The authors noted that total T cell responses may have been underestimated by the TCR breadth and depth analyses. Ad26.COV2.S recipients had higher spike-specific TCR breadth than placebo recipients (P = 0.0014). Comparable non-spike TCR breadth was observed between vaccine and placebo recipients, consistent with only spike being contained in the vaccine. Comparing responses between vaccine doses or regimens was not something the study was powered to do. After vaccination, substantial breadth of spike-specific CD8+ and CD4+ T cell responses was reported.

The source material was peripheral blood, sampled in a trial of Ad26.COV2.S vaccine versus placebo. Recombination joined TRBV12-5 with TRBJ2-1, and TRBD1 matches 7 of the central bases. This clonotype originated in a person between 18 and 65 years old who received the Ad26.COV2.S COVID-19 vaccine or a placebo. This receptor has the CDR3 CASGLSPSTGPEQFF. In nucleotides, the sequence is TGTGCTAGTGGTTTGTCACCCTCGACAGGGCCTGAGCAGTTCTTC.